This T cell receptor (beta chain) was retrieved from a study of blood T cells in healthy people across ages. Together with a sample-barcoded 5' primer, a J-beta primer mix was included in a second PCR lasting roughly 6 to 12 cycles. One entry per CDR3 protein results from TCRdb running MiXCR on the 5' RACE reads. The repertoire holds about 830,000 distinct CDR3 sequences, with 62% as singletons. This CDR3 region has 14 residues. Germline CDR1 SGHNT, CDR2 YYREEE (reference sequence). V lost 4 bases, J lost 6 bases, and 15 bases lay in between. Input material: blood. This sequence originates from a man under 40 in good health. The chain uses TRBV5-4 and TRBJ2-3; D may correspond to TRBD1 or TRBD2 (5 bases each). CDR3 region: CASSARGDRDTQYF. The CDR3 DNA follows: TGTGCCAGCAGCGCCAGAGGGGACCGGGATACGCAGTATTTT.